This paragraph covers one T cell receptor (beta chain) sequence. Here immunoSEQ multiplex PCR was the method, and the copy in TCRdb shows in-frame clones only, minus some. The table has roughly 450,000 clones, 90% seen once. V shed 9 bases and J shed 3 bases, with 15 bases lying between them. This CDR3 contains 13 residues. Germline-derived CDR1 and CDR2 are ENHRY and SYGVKD. As for treatment: roughly 19 received Ad26.COV2.S at low or high dose, single or two shots; five or six received placebo; per-sample allocation not given. The investigators took samples on day 63 after the first vaccine or placebo injection. The entry originates in a study of Ad26.COV2.S vaccination and SARS-CoV-2 variants.

The TCR comes from a person between 18 and 60 years old who received the Ad26.COV2.S COVID-19 vaccine or a placebo. The chain joins TRBV10-3 to TRBJ2-7; D is unclear. Sequenced material: peripheral blood, taken in a trial of Ad26.COV2.S vaccine versus placebo. The CDR3 nucleotides read TGTGCCATTGCAACCAAGGACGGCTACGAGCAGTACTTC. Its protein product is CAIATKDGYEQYF.